Each of the 21 T cell receptor beta chains below was sequenced from the same sample in a study of identical twins. TCRdb processed the 5' RACE reads anew with MiXCR; each CDR3 protein has one entry. Of 600,000 to 850,000 distinct CDR3 sequences listed, over 15% are singletons. This sample was shared with a second study, whose subject was T cells expressing NK-cell markers.

Sequences were obtained from PBMCs. The receptors come from a woman aged 18-35 years in good health.

The chain has TRBV20-1 and TRBJ1-2; a weak D match, TRBD1 (5 bases). This CDR3 comprises 12 residues. Looked up from germline, CDR1 is DFQATT and CDR2 is SNEGSKA (reference sequence). Trimming removed 7 bases at V and 3 bases at J, with 12 bases between. As DNA, the CDR3 is TGCAGTGGAACCGTGGGGGACTATGGCTACACCTTC. It yields the protein CSGTVGDYGYTF.

The V call is TRBV7-9, the J call TRBJ2-3; 9 nucleotides align to TRBD2. In germline, CDR1 is SEHNR, CDR2 FQNEAQ (reference sequence). V shed 4 bases, J shed 5 bases, and the junction held 10 bases outside the gene matches. The CDR3 consists of 16 residues. The CDR3 DNA sequence: TGTGCCAGCAGCTCCCCCTTAGCGGGAGTCAAAGATACGCAGTATTTT. Its protein product is CASSSPLAGVKDTQYF.

In its sample, this clonotype was seen many times. V gene TRBV12-3 or TRBV12-4 combines with J gene TRBJ2-2, with D unclear. V was pared by 5 bases and J by 3 bases, with 4 bases between. The CDR3 totals 12 residues. The CDR3 spells CASSLYTGELFF. DNA for the CDR3: TGTGCCAGCAGTCTGTACACCGGGGAGCTGTTTTTT.

The rearrangement links TRBV29-1 to TRBJ2-7; D is uncertain. The V end lost 3 bases, the J end lost 6 bases, and 12 bases lay between the germline ends. Germline V gene lookup returns CDR1 SQVTM and CDR2 ANQGSEA. The CDR3 sequence is 12 residues long. CDR3 sequence reads: CSVDDLGPEQYF. The CDR3 DNA is TGCAGCGTTGACGATCTGGGTCCCGAGCAGTACTTC.

This chain connects TRBV7-2 to TRBJ2-1; D is uncertain. The V gene lost 4 bases and the J gene lost 10 bases, with 14 bases spanning the gap. The CDR3 length is 13 residues. The V gene's germline CDR1 is SGHTA and CDR2 FQGNSA. The CDR3 spells CASSSDWVKEQFF. Written as DNA, the CDR3 is TGTGCCAGCAGCTCTGACTGGGTAAAGGAGCAGTTCTTC.

The rearrangement links TRBV12-3 or TRBV12-4 to TRBJ2-2; TRBD2 matches 13 bases. V lost 5 bases, J lost 7 bases, and 7 bases stayed unmatched. CDR3 length equals 16 residues. The CDR3 protein is CASSVTSGGASGELFF. The DNA of the CDR3 is TGTGCCAGCAGTGTCACTAGCGGGGGGGCCAGCGGGGAGCTGTTTTTT.

V gene TRBV20-1 combines with J gene TRBJ2-5; TRBD2 aligns across 14 bases. V was clipped by 4 bases and J by 1 base; unmatched bases: 5. CDR1 is DFQATT, CDR2 SNEGSKA, per germline (reference sequence). The CDR3 runs 16 residues. CDR3 DNA sequence: TGCAGTGCTATCGGGACTAGCGGGGGAGTCCAAGAGACCCAGTACTTC. This codes for CSAIGTSGGVQETQYF.

J is TRBJ2-5 and V is TRBV12-3 or TRBV12-4; TRBD2 agrees at 14 bases. This CDR3 has 17 amino acids. Trimming at V came to 11 bases and at J to 4 bases, leaving 15 bases not matched to a gene. The CDR3 bases are TGTGCCGGCTTTACCGGGACTAGCGGGAGAGTTACAGAGACCCAGTACTTC. The encoded protein is CAGFTGTSGRVTETQYF.

This clonotype was counted a few times. V gene TRBV4-2 combines with J gene TRBJ2-3, with D possibly matching TRBD2 (6 bases). CDR1 and CDR2 (germline): LGHNA, YNFKEQ. The V and J ends lost 0 bases and 1 base respectively, with 14 bases between them. This CDR3 comprises 17 residues. The CDR3 reads CASSQETGGRGTDTQYF. The CDR3 nucleotides read TGTGCCAGCAGCCAAGAGACCGGGGGACGAGGCACAGATACGCAGTATTTT.

This clonotype was picked up a small number of times. This chain connects TRBV18 to TRBJ1-2; D is unresolved. This CDR3 is built from 13 residues. Trimming removed 3 bases at V and 4 bases at J, with 9 bases between. From germline, CDR1 is KGHSH and CDR2 LQKENI. The CDR3 nucleotides are TGTGCCAGCTCACCGGATGAAAGCTATGGCTACACCTTC. Encoded protein: CASSPDESYGYTF.

This clonotype was seen only a few times. The chain couples TRBV10-3 to TRBJ2-1, with D possibly being TRBD2 (6 bases). The germline V and J ends were trimmed by 2 bases and 9 bases, with 11 bases remaining between them. This CDR3 is built from 13 residues. Germline CDR1 and CDR2: ENHRY and SYGVKD. CDR3 nucleotides: TGTGCCATCAGTGAGGGGGCGCGGGGTGAGCAGTTCTTC. The encoded protein is CAISEGARGEQFF.

This clonotype was picked up one time. CDR3 sequence: CASNKRGADTGELFF. The DNA for the CDR3 is TGCGCCAGCAACAAGCGGGGGGCCGACACCGGGGAGCTGTTTTTT. This sequence joins TRBV5-1 and TRBJ2-2; 9 positions match TRBD2. The CDR3 loop spans 15 amino acids. Losses at the gene ends were 6 bases for V and 3 bases for J; bases not matched to a gene: 6. Germline V lookup: CDR1 SGHRS, CDR2 YFSETQ.

The V and J genes are TRBV10-3 and TRBJ2-6; D gene ambiguous. The CDR3 covers 15 residues. CDR1 and CDR2 (germline): ENHRY, SYGVKD. V was clipped by 10 bases and J by 0 bases, with 13 bases between them. The CDR3 reads CATLLQSSGANVLTF. DNA of the CDR3: TGTGCCACCCTCCTTCAGAGCTCTGGGGCCAACGTCCTGACTTTC.

This clonotype has only a few counts. This sequence joins TRBV20-1 and TRBJ2-5; the match to TRBD1 covers 7 bases. The CDR3 extends over 11 amino acids. The junction had 1 base not matched to a gene; V was cut back by 4 bases and J by 5 bases. From germline, CDR1 is DFQATT and CDR2 SNEGSKA (reference sequence). The CDR3 here is CSANRGETQYF. The CDR3 coding sequence is TGCAGTGCTAACAGGGGTGAGACCCAGTACTTC.

The chain is built from TRBV10-3 and TRBJ2-4, with D unclear. V dropped 3 bases and J dropped 7 bases, with 13 bases sitting between them. The CDR3 is 14 amino acids. Germline loops: CDR1 ENHRY, CDR2 SYGVKD. CDR3 in amino acids: CAISDPALSNIQYF. CDR3 DNA: TGTGCCATCAGTGATCCGGCCCTTAGTAACATTCAGTACTTC.

This clonotype showed up just a few times. The chain combines TRBV7-2 with TRBJ2-7; TRBD2 is a possible D gene (6 bases). The ends were cut back, 2 bases at V and 4 bases at J, with 15 bases in the middle. This CDR3 contains 15 residues. CDR1 SGHTA and CDR2 FQGNSA come from the germline V gene. CDR3 in DNA: TGTGCCAGCAGCTTAATTCGGCAGGGAGGTTACGAGCAGTACTTC. This codes for CASSLIRQGGYEQYF.

This clonotype was seen once. The V and J genes are TRBV4-2 and TRBJ2-1, with 8 positions matching TRBD2. With V trimmed by 1 base and J by 7 bases, 9 bases remained unmatched. Germline assignment: CDR1 LGHNA and CDR2 YNFKEQ. The CDR3 totals 16 residues. This chain's CDR3 is CASSQGSGGPMNEQFF. The CDR3 DNA reads as TGTGCCAGCAGCCAAGGGTCGGGGGGGCCGATGAATGAGCAGTTCTTC.

The chain combines TRBV5-1 with TRBJ2-5; 8 nucleotides line up with TRBD2. CDR1 and CDR2 from the germline V gene are SGHRS and YFSETQ. This CDR3 is built from 16 residues. The trim removed 3 bases at V and 2 bases at J, leaving 9 bases unmatched. The CDR3 reads CASSSAGRGDQETQYF. CDR3 nucleotides: TGCGCCAGCAGCTCGGCCGGGCGGGGGGATCAAGAGACCCAGTACTTC.

There are many counts of this clonotype. The chain links TRBV7-3 to TRBJ2-3; perhaps TRBD2 as D (5 bases). This CDR3 is built from 16 residues. Germline CDR1 SGHTA, CDR2 FQGTGA. Trimming pared 5 bases from V and 5 bases from J, leaving 20 bases between. The CDR3 is CASSPQSLRAGDTQYF. For the CDR3, the DNA is TGTGCCAGCAGCCCCCAAAGTCTGCGGGCCGGAGATACGCAGTATTTT.

This clonotype was counted only a few times. V and J are TRBV28 and TRBJ1-1, with a weak D call TRBD1 (5 bases). The V end lost 8 bases, the J end lost 0 bases, and 16 bases lay between the germline ends. The CDR3 length is 15 residues. The germline gives CDR1 MDHEN, CDR2 SYDVKM. CDR3 protein: CASEAEGRMNTEAFF. CDR3 bases: TGTGCCAGCGAGGCGGAGGGGCGAATGAACACTGAAGCTTTCTTT.

The chain carries TRBV3-1 and TRBJ2-7; TRBD1 agrees at 7 bases. V dropped 8 bases and J dropped 3; count of bases not matched to a gene: 4. CDR1 is LGHDT, CDR2 YNNKEL, per germline (reference sequence). There are 12 residues in the CDR3. CDR3 sequence: CASPGQIYEQYF. The CDR3 DNA sequence: TGTGCCAGCCCGGGACAGATCTACGAGCAGTACTTC.